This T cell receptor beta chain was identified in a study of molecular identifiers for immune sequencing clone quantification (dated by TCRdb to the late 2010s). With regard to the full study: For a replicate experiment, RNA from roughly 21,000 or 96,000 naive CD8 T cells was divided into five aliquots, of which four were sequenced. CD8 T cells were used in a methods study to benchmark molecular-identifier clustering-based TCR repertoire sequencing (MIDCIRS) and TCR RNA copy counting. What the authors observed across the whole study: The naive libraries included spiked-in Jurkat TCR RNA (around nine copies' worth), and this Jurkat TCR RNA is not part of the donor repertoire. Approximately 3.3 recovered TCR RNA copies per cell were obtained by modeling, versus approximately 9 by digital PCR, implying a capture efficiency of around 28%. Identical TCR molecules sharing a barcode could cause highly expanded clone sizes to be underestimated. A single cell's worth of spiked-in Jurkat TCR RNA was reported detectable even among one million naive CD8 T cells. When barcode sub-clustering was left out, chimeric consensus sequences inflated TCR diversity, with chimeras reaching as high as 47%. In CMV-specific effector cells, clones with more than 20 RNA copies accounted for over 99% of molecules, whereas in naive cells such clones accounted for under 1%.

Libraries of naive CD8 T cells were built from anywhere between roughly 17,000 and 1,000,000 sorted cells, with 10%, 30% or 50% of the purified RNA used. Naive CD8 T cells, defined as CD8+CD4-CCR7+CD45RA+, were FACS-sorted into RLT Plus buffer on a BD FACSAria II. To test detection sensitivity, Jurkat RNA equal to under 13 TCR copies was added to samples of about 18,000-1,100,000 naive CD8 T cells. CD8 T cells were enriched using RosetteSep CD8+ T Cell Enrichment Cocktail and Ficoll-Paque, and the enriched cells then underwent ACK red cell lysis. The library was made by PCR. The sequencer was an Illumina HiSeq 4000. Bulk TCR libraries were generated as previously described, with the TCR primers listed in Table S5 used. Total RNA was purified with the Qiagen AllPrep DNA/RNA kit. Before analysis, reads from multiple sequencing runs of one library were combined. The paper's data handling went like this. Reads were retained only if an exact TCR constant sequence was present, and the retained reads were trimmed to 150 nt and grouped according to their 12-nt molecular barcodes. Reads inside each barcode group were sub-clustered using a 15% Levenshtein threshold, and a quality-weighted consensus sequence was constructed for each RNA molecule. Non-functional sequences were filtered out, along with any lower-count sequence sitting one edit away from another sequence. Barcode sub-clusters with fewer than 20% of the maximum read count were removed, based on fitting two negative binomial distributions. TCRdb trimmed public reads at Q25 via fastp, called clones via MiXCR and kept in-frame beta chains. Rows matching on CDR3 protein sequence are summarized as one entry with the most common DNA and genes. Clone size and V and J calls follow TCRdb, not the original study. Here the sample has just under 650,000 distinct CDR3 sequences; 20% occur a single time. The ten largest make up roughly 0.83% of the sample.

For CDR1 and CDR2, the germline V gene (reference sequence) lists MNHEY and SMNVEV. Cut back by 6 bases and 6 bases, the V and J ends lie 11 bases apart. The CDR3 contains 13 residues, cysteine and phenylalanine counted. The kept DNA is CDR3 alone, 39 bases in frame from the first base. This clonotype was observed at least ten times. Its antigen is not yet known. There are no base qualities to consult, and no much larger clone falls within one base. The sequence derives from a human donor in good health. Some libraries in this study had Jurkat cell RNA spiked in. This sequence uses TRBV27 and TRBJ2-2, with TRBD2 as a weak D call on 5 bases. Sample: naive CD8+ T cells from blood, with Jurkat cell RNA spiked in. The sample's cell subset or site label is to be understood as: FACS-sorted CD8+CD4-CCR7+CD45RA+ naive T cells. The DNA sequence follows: TGTGCCAGCAGCTTAGGAGGTCCCGGGGAGCTGTTTTTT. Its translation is CASSLGGPGELFF.